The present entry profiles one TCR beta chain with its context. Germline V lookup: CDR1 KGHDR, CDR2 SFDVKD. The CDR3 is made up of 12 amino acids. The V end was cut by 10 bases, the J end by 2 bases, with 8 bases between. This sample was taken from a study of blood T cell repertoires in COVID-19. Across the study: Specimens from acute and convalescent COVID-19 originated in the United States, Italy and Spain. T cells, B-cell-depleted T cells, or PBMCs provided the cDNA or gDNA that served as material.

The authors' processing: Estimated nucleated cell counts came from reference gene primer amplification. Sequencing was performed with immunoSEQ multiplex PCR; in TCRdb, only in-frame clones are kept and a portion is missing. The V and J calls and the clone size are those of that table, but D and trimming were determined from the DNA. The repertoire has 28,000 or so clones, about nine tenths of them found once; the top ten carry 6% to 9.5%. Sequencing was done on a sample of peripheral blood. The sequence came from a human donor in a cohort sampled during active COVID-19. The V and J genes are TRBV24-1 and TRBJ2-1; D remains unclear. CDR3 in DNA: TGTGCCACGGCAGGAACCTACAATGAGCAGTTCTTC. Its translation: CATAGTYNEQFF.